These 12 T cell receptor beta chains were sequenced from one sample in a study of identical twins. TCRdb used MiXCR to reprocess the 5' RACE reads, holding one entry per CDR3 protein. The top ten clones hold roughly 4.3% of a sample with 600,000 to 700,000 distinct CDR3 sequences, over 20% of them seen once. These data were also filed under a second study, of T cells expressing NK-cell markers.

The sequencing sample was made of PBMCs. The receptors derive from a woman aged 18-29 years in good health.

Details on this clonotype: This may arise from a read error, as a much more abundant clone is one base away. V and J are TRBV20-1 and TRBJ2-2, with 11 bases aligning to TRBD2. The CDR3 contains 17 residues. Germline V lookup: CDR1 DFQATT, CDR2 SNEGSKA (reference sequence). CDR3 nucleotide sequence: TGCTGTGCTAGAGTGCCACTAGCGGGGGCGTTCACCGGGGAGCTGTTTTTT. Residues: CCARVPLAGAFTGELFF.

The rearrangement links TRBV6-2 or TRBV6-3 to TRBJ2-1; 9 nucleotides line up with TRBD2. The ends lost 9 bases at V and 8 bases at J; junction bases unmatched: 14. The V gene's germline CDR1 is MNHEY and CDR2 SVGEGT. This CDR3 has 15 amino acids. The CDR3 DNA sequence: TGTGCCAGTAACCTGATTAGCGGGAGAAAATATGAGCAGTTCTTC. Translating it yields CASNLISGRKYEQFF.

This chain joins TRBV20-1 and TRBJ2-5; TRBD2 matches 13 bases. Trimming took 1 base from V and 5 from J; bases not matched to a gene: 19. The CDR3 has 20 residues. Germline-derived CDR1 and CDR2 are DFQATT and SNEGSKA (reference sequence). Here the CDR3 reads CSARARWIPGTSGVGETQYF. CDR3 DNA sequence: TGCAGTGCTAGAGCCCGCTGGATTCCCGGGACTAGCGGGGTGGGGGAGACCCAGTACTTC.

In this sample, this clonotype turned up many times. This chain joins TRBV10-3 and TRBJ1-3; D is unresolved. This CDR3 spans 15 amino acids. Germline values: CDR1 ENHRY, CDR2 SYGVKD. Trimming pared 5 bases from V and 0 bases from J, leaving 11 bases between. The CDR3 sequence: CAISPAIYSGNTIYF. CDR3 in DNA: TGTGCCATCAGTCCAGCCATCTACTCTGGAAACACCATATATTTT.

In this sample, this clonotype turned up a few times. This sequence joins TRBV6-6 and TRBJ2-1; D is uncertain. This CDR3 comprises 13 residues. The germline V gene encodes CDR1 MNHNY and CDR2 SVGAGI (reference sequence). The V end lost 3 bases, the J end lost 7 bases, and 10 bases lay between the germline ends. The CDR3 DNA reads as TGTGCCAGCAGTTATGCTAGACCTAATGAGCAGTTCTTC. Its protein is CASSYARPNEQFF.

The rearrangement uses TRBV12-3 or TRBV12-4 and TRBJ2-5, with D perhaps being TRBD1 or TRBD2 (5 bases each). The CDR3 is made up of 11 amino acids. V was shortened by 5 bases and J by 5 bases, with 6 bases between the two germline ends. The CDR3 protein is CASSGTETQYF. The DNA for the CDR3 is TGTGCCAGCAGTGGGACGGAGACCCAGTACTTC.

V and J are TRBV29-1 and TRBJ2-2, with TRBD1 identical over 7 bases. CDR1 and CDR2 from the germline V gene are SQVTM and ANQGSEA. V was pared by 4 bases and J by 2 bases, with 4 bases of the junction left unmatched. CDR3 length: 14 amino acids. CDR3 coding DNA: TGCAGCGTTGTAAGGGGGCTTAACACCGGGGAGCTGTTTTTT. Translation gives CSVVRGLNTGELFF.

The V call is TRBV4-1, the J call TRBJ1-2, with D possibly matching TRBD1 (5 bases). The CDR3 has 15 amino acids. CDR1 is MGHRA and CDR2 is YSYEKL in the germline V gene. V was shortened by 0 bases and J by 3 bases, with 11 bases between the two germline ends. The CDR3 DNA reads TGCGCCAGCAGCCAAGATAGCAGGGACCACTATGGCTACACCTTC. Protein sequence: CASSQDSRDHYGYTF.

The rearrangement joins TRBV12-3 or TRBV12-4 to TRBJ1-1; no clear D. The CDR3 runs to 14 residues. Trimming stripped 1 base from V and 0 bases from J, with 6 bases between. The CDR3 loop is CASSLEWVNTEAFF. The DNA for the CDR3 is TGTGCCAGCAGTTTAGAATGGGTGAACACTGAAGCTTTCTTT.

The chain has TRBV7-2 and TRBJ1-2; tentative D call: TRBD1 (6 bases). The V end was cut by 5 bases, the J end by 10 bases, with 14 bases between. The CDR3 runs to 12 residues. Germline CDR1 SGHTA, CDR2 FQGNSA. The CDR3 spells CASSMTGGAYTF. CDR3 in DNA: TGTGCCAGCAGCATGACCGGGGGCGCCTACACCTTC.

The CDR3 sequence: CSAGSQGNTEAFF. In DNA, the CDR3 is TGCAGTGCAGGGTCTCAGGGGAACACTGAAGCTTTCTTT. V gene TRBV20-1 combines with J gene TRBJ1-1; D may be TRBD1 (5 bases). Per germline, CDR1 DFQATT and CDR2 SNEGSKA (reference sequence). V gave up 6 bases and J gave up 1 base, with 12 bases separating them. CDR3 size: 13 residues.

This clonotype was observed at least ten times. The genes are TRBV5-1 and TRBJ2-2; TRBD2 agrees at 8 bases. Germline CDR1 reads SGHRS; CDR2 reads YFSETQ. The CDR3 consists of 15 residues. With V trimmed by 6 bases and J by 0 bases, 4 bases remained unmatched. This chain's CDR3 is CASTSGGTNTGELFF. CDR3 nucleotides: TGCGCCAGCACCTCGGGGGGGACGAACACCGGGGAGCTGTTTTTT.